These T cell receptor beta chains were read from a single sample in a study of T cells in Graves' hyperthyroidism and ophthalmopathy. Each CDR3 protein is one row after TCRdb ran MiXCR on the multiplex PCR reads. Here the sample spans roughly 380,000 distinct CDR3 sequences, approximately 14% being singletons. The sample taken for sequencing was blood. These receptor sequences come from a woman aged 60-75 years with Graves' hyperthyroidism. Each CDR3 is given with its conserved first and last residue. The D gene is left open where the match is weak. For some rows the clone size is stated as once, few or many, or as a class when expanded; others skip it.

j_call cdr3_length d_call v_call clone_size cdr3_aa cdr3_nt
TRBJ2-7 14 NA TRBV2 many CASSLLTISYEQYF TGTGCCAGCAGTCTTCTCACGATCTCCTACGAGCAGTACTTC
TRBJ2-3 15 NA TRBV29-1 many CSVGSGTRSTDTQYF TGCAGCGTTGGGAGTGGGACAAGGAGCACAGATACGCAGTATTTT
TRBJ2-2 15 NA TRBV10-2 few CASSDKLWNTGELFF TGCGCCAGCAGTGACAAACTTTGGAACACCGGGGAGCTGTTTTTT
TRBJ2-2 14 NA TRBV24-1 many CATSSNPTTGELFF TGTGCCACCAGTAGTAATCCTACCACCGGGGAGCTGTTTTTT
TRBJ1-1 14 NA TRBV12-3/TRBV12-4 many CASREVPMNTEAFF TGTGCCAGCAGGGAGGTACCGATGAACACTGAAGCTTTCTTT
TRBJ2-2 17 NA TRBV5-1 many CASSLGAGASNTGELFF TGCGCCAGCAGCTTGGGTGCGGGGGCATCGAACACCGGGGAGCTGTTTTTT
TRBJ2-5 15 NA TRBV6-1 many CASSADRRYSETQYF TGTGCCAGCAGTGCCGACAGGCGGTATTCAGAGACCCAGTACTTC
TRBJ2-1 11 TRBD2 TRBV6-1 NA CASRLATMEFF TGTGCCAGCAGACTAGCGACTATGGAGTTCTTC
TRBJ2-3 15 NA TRBV20-1 few CSASYTGVSDGTQYF TGCAGTGCTAGTTATACCGGGGTCAGCGATGGTACGCAGTATTTT
TRBJ2-3 16 NA TRBV5-4 few CASSLGQTPSTDTQYF TGTGCCAGCAGCTTGGGTCAGACACCCAGCACAGATACGCAGTATTTT
TRBJ2-7 15 NA TRBV7-8 many CASSLVARKNYEQYF TGTGCCAGCAGCTTAGTGGCGCGGAAGAACTACGAGCAGTACTTC
TRBJ2-3 14 NA TRBV9 few CASGRRGGTDTQYF TGTGCCAGCGGCCGGAGGGGTGGCACAGATACGCAGTATTTT
TRBJ2-7 13 TRBD2 TRBV20-1 many CSASFGREYEQYF TGCAGTGCTTCTTTTGGGAGGGAATACGAGCAGTACTTC
TRBJ2-7 17 TRBD2 TRBV5-4 few CASSSGRLAGGMNEQYF TGTGCCAGCAGCTCTGGCCGACTAGCGGGAGGTATGAACGAGCAGTACTTC
TRBJ2-7 13 TRBD1 TRBV29-1 NA CSVGTGVIREQYF TGCAGCGTCGGGACAGGTGTGATACGCGAGCAGTACTTC
TRBJ2-2 14 TRBD2 TRBV20-1 few CSAVGLAGAGELFF TGCAGTGCTGTGGGACTAGCCGGGGCCGGGGAGCTGTTTTTT
TRBJ2-2 14 NA TRBV10-1 many CASSRDINTGELFF TGCGCCAGCAGTAGGGACATAAACACCGGGGAGCTGTTTTTT
TRBJ1-1 15 NA TRBV9 NA CASSVDEAQNTEAFF TGTGCCAGCAGCGTAGACGAAGCCCAGAACACTGAAGCTTTCTTT
TRBJ2-5 14 NA TRBV11-2 NA CASSLSDSTETQYF TGTGCCAGCAGCCTCAGTGACAGCACAGAGACCCAGTACTTC
TRBJ1-1 13 NA TRBV5-1 many CASSLERMTEAFF TGCGCCAGCAGCTTGGAAAGGATGACTGAAGCTTTCTTT
TRBJ1-4 14 TRBD1 TRBV12-3/TRBV12-4 many CASSLRTGGGKLFF TGTGCCAGCAGTCTCCGGACAGGGGGAGGGAAACTGTTTTTT
TRBJ1-1 13 NA TRBV30 many CAWSHTPSTEAFF TGTGCCTGGAGTCATACCCCGAGCACTGAAGCTTTCTTT
TRBJ1-6 16 NA TRBV6-1 NA CASSTPATGNNSPLHF TGTGCCAGCAGTACCCCCGCGACAGGAAATAATTCACCCCTCCACTTT
TRBJ2-1 15 TRBD2 TRBV5-1 many CASSLTSGSYNEQFF TGTGCCAGCAGCTTGACTAGCGGCTCCTACAATGAGCAGTTCTTC
TRBJ1-6 13 NA TRBV30 many CAWSEGQNSPLHF TGTGCCTGGAGCGAGGGGCAGAATTCACCCCTCCACTTT
TRBJ2-5 17 TRBD2 TRBV28 NA CASSLLVLAGERETQYF TGTGCCAGCAGTTTATTGGTACTAGCGGGAGAGAGGGAGACCCAGTACTTC
TRBJ2-2 15 NA TRBV5-1 few CASSLVQGRSGELFF TGCGCCAGCAGCTTGGTTCAGGGACGGTCCGGGGAGCTGTTTTTT
TRBJ2-1 20 TRBD2 TRBV6-1 many CASPGSRLAGRGTPYNEQFF TGTGCCAGCCCCGGATCCCGCTTAGCGGGAAGGGGAACGCCCTACAATGAGCAGTTCTTC
TRBJ2-5 20 TRBD2 TRBV12-3/TRBV12-4 many CASSFVSGLAGGGGKETQYF TGTGCCAGCAGTTTTGTATCGGGACTAGCGGGAGGTGGAGGGAAAGAGACCCAGTACTTC
TRBJ2-1 13 NA TRBV5-4 few CASSSPYYNEQFF TGTGCCAGCAGCTCCCCCTATTACAATGAGCAGTTCTTC
TRBJ1-3 17 NA TRBV10-3 NA CAISESPGATSGNTIYF TGTGCCATCAGTGAGTCGCCAGGGGCTACCTCTGGAAACACCATATATTTT
TRBJ1-3 16 TRBD1 TRBV27 few CASSALYRGSGNTIYF TGTGCCAGCAGTGCCCTGTACAGGGGGTCTGGAAACACCATATATTTT
TRBJ2-7 14 NA TRBV7-9 NA CASSSSASSGEQYF TGTGCCAGCAGCTCCTCGGCTAGCTCCGGCGAGCAGTACTTC
TRBJ2-7 15 TRBD2 TRBV2 many CASSERTSGSNEQYF TGTGCCAGCAGTGAACGCACTAGCGGGAGCAACGAGCAGTACTTC
TRBJ2-5 16 TRBD2 TRBV10-3 many CAISTTKGGNQETQYF TGTGCCATCAGTACTACAAAGGGAGGGAACCAAGAGACCCAGTACTTC
TRBJ1-2 14 NA TRBV28 many CASSLSGFYYGYTF TGTGCCAGCAGTTTGTCAGGGTTCTACTATGGCTACACCTTC
TRBJ2-1 15 TRBD1 TRBV19 NA CASSPPDRARGEQFF TGTGCCAGTAGCCCCCCGGACAGGGCGCGCGGTGAGCAGTTCTTC
TRBJ2-7 13 NA TRBV29-1 few CSVGNVPTYEQYF TGCAGCGTTGGAAACGTACCGACCTACGAGCAGTACTTC
TRBJ2-2 16 TRBD1 TRBV7-9 many CASSRGQGAITGELFF TGTGCCAGCAGCAGAGGACAGGGGGCTATAACCGGGGAGCTGTTTTTT
TRBJ2-2 12 NA TRBV29-1 few CSVGEGSGELFF TGCAGCGTCGGAGAGGGGAGCGGGGAGCTGTTTTTT
TRBJ2-7 13 NA TRBV7-9 many CASSLRTDYEQYF TGTGCCAGCAGCTTACGGACAGACTACGAGCAGTACTTC
TRBJ2-1 14 NA TRBV6-1 many CASRHDAAYNEQFF TGTGCCAGCAGGCACGACGCGGCCTACAATGAGCAGTTCTTC
TRBJ2-7 15 TRBD2 TRBV20-1 many CSARPGLAGAGEQYF TGCAGTGCTAGGCCCGGACTAGCGGGGGCAGGGGAGCAGTACTTC
TRBJ2-5 17 NA TRBV28 NA CASSFGGGDTARETQYF TGTGCCAGCAGTTTTGGAGGGGGGGACACCGCCCGAGAGACCCAGTACTTC
TRBJ2-1 16 TRBD2 TRBV5-4 NA CASSLKSGRAYNEQFF TGTGCCAGCAGCTTAAAGAGCGGGAGGGCCTACAATGAGCAGTTCTTC
TRBJ1-5 16 NA TRBV27 NA CASSPTGDWSNQPQHF TGTGCCAGCAGTCCCACGGGGGATTGGAGCAATCAGCCCCAGCATTTT
TRBJ2-7 14 TRBD1 TRBV30 many CAWSRQGSNDEQYF TGTGCCTGGAGTCGACAGGGGTCGAATGACGAGCAGTACTTC
TRBJ2-3 16 TRBD2 TRBV7-8 many CASSTGLAGGSDTQYF TGTGCCAGCAGCACGGGACTAGCGGGAGGATCAGATACGCAGTATTTT
TRBJ2-1 15 TRBD1 TRBV27 NA CASSSSGGRYNEQFF TGTGCCAGCAGTTCCTCAGGGGGCCGGTACAATGAGCAGTTCTTC
TRBJ2-1 17 TRBD2 TRBV5-6 many CASSRTSGTYSYNEQFF TGTGCCAGCAGCCGGACTAGCGGGACCTACTCCTACAATGAGCAGTTCTTC
TRBJ1-1 12 NA TRBV19 many CATSDRSTEAFF TGTGCCACCTCAGACAGATCAACTGAAGCTTTCTTT
TRBJ2-6 17 NA TRBV7-9 few CASSLVQGKAGANVLTF TGTGCCAGCAGCTTAGTCCAGGGAAAGGCTGGGGCCAACGTCCTGACTTTC
TRBJ2-7 10 NA TRBV12-3/TRBV12-4 many CASPPSGEYF TGTGCCAGTCCACCCAGCGGAGAGTACTTC
TRBJ1-1 13 NA TRBV5-8 many CATKGRGNTEAFF TGTGCCACCAAGGGTAGGGGAAACACTGAAGCTTTCTTT